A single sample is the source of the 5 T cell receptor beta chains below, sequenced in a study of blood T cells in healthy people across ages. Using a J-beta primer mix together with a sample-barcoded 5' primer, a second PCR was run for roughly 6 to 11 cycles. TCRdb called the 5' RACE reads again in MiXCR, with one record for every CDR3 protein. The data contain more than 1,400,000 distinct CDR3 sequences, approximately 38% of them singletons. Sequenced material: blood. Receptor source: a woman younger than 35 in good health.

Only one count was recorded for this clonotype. The CDR3 loop is CATSTYSDRVEAFF. In nucleotides, the CDR3 is TGTGCCACCAGCACGTACTCGGACAGGGTCGAAGCTTTCTTT. The chain has TRBV15 and TRBJ1-1; TRBD1 aligns across 8 bases. J lost 8 bases, V lost 4 bases, and 9 bases had no gene match. In germline, CDR1 is LNHNV, CDR2 YYDKDF (reference sequence). The CDR3 is 14 residues long.

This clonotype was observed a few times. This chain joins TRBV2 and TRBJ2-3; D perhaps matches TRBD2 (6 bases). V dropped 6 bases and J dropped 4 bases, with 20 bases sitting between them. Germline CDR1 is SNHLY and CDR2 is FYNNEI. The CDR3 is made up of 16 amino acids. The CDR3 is CASRGWVAETSDTQYF. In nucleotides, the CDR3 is TGTGCCAGCAGGGGGTGGGTAGCGGAGACATCAGATACGCAGTATTTT. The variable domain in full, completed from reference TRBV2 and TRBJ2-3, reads EPEVTQTPSHQVTQMGQEVILRCVPISNHLYFYWYRQILGQKVEFLVSFYNNEISEKSEIFDDQFSVERPDGSNFTLKIRSTKLEDSAMYFCASRGWVAETSDTQYFGPGTRLTVL.

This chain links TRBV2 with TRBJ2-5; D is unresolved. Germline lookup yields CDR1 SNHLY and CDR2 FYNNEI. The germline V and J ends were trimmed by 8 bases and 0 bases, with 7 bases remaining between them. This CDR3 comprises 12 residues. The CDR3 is CASLRNQETQYF. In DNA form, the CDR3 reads TGTGCCAGCTTAAGGAACCAAGAGACCCAGTACTTC.

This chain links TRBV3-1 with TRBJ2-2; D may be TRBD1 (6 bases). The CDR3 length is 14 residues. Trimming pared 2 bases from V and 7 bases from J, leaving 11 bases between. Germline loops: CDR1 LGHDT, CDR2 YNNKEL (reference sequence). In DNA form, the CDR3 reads TGTGCCAGCAGCCAATCCCCAGGGGTCGGGGAGCTGTTTTTT. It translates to CASSQSPGVGELFF. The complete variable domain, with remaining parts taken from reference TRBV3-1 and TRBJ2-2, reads DTAVSQTPKYLVTQMGNDKSIKCEQNLGHDTMYWYKQDSKKFLKIMFSYNNKELIINETVPNRFSPKSPDKAHLNLHINSLELGDSAVYFCASSQSPGVGELFFGEGSRLTVL.

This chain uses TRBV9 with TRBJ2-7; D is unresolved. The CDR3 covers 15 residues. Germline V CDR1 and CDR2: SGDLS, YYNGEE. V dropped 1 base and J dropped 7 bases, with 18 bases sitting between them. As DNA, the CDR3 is TGTGCCAGCAGCGTATTGGCAGGAGCCAACAATGAGCAGTACTTC. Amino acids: CASSVLAGANNEQYF.